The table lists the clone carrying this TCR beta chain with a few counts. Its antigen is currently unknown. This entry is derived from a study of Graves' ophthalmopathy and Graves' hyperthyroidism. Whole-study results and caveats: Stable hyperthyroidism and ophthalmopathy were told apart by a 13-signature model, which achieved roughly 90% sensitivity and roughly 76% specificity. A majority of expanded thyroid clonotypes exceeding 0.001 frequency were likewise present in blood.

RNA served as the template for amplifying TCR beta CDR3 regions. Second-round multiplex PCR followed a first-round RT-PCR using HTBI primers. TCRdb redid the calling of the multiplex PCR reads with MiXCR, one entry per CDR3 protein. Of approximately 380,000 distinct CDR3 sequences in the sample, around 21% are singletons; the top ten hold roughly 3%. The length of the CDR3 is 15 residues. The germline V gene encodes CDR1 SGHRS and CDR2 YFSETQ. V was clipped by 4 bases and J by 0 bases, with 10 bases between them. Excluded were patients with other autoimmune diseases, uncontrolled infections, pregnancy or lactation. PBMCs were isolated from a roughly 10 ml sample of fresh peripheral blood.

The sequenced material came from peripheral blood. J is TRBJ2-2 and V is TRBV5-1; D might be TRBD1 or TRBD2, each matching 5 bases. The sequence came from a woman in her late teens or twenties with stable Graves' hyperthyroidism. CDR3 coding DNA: TGCGCCAGCAGCCTAAAGGGACCGAACACCGGGGAGCTGTTTTTT. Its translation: CASSLKGPNTGELFF.